A few counts support the clone carrying this TCR beta chain. These data are taken from a study of blood T cell repertoires in COVID-19. The repertoire was sequenced with immunoSEQ multiplex PCR; TCRdb's copy has only in-frame clones and lacks some. The sample yields more than 250,000 clones, around nine tenths seen once. This CDR3 has 13 amino acids. Trimming shortened V by 5 bases and J by 8 bases, and 15 bases separated the two germline ends. Germline CDR1 and CDR2: MNHEY and SMNVEV (reference sequence). Sequencing input: PBMCs or T cells enriched from blood (not recorded which). This clonotype was obtained from a woman aged 18-29 years who had recovered from COVID-19. The genes are TRBV27 and TRBJ1-2; D gene uncertain. This CDR3 is CASSPRGVAGYTF. CDR3 DNA sequence: TGTGCCAGCAGTCCCCGGGGTGTCGCGGGCTACACCTTC.